Listed here are 27 T cell receptor beta chains from one sample, sequenced in a study of shared clonotypes between healthy human individuals. The data were produced by immunoSEQ multiplex PCR, yet TCRdb's version contains in-frame clones alone and is incomplete. The table lists under 1,900,000 clones, just under 99% of them singletons. The sample consisted of naive CD4+ T cells sorted from blood. Subset noted: CD45RA+ positively selected. The receptors were sampled from a man under 40 in good health.

The chain joins TRBV7-3 to TRBJ2-1, with 10 bases identical to TRBD2. V trimming: 4 bases; J trimming: 7 bases; junction bases outside the gene matches: 16. Germline CDR1 reads SGHTA; CDR2 reads FQGTGA. There are 18 residues in the CDR3. For the CDR3, the DNA is TGTGCCAGCAGCTATGACGGCCCGGAAGCGGGAGGGCCGAATGAGCAGTTCTTC. Its protein is CASSYDGPEAGGPNEQFF.

Note on this clone: This CDR3 is also generated by other DNA sequences in the sample. The chain couples TRBV18 to TRBJ2-2, with 7 nucleotides matching TRBD2. CDR1 is KGHSH, CDR2 LQKENI, per germline. This CDR3 has 15 amino acids. V gave up 2 bases and J gave up 4 bases; unmatched junction bases: 4. CDR3 sequence reads: CASSPLAGVTGELFF. The CDR3 DNA follows: TGTGCCAGCTCACCATTGGCGGGAGTCACCGGGGAGCTGTTTTTT.

To note about this clone: This CDR3 is also generated by other DNA sequences in the sample. The chain employs TRBV28 and TRBJ1-5, with D perhaps matching TRBD1 (6 bases). The V end was cut by 3 bases, the J end by 6 bases, with 12 bases between. The germline V gene has CDR1 MDHEN and CDR2 SYDVKM. There are 14 residues in the CDR3. CDR3 loop: CASSFRGAGQPQHF. CDR3 nucleotide sequence: TGTGCCAGCAGTTTCAGGGGAGCGGGTCAGCCCCAGCATTTT.

The chain employs TRBV5-6 and TRBJ2-7; D is possibly TRBD2 (5 bases). The V gene's germline CDR1 is SGHDT and CDR2 YYEEEE. The CDR3 has 14 residues. V lost 4 bases and J lost 0, with 11 bases in between. The CDR3 DNA is TGTGCCAGCAGCCCTTCGGGGAGCTCCTACGAGCAGTACTTC. It codes for CASSPSGSSYEQYF.

The V and J genes are TRBV5-1 and TRBJ2-1; 10 bases fit TRBD2. Per the germline V gene, CDR1 is SGHRS and CDR2 is YFSETQ. V gave up 0 bases and J gave up 4 bases; unmatched junction bases: 7. This CDR3 comprises 17 residues. CDR3 loop: CASSLASGTSAYNEQFF. For the CDR3, the DNA is TGCGCCAGCAGCTTGGCTAGCGGGACTAGCGCTTACAATGAGCAGTTCTTC.

The V and J genes are TRBV5-1 and TRBJ1-2; maybe TRBD1 (5 bases). Deletions cut 3 bases from V and 4 bases from J, with 16 bases between. The CDR3 covers 15 residues. Germline lookup yields CDR1 SGHRS and CDR2 YFSETQ. The CDR3 sequence is CASSSRPGPTYGYTF. The CDR3 bases are TGCGCCAGCAGCTCACGTCCGGGACCGACCTATGGCTACACCTTC.

The chain has TRBV6-5 and TRBJ2-7; no definite D call. This CDR3 is built from 14 residues. Germline V gene lookup returns CDR1 MNHEY and CDR2 SVGAGI. The V end lost 5 bases, the J end lost 0 bases, and 11 bases lay between the germline ends. CDR3 sequence reads: CASSAYSGSYEQYF. The CDR3 bases are TGTGCCAGCAGTGCTTACTCTGGCTCCTACGAGCAGTACTTC.

The count of this clone is one. V and J are TRBV7-2 and TRBJ2-1, with 10 bases aligning to TRBD2. Losses at the gene ends were 3 bases for V and 7 bases for J; bases not matched to a gene: 6. The CDR3 is 15 amino acids. CDR1 is SGHTA, CDR2 FQGNSA, per germline. The CDR3 region has the DNA TGTGCCAGCAGCTTGGCTAGCGGGAGTTTTAATGAGCAGTTCTTC. This codes for CASSLASGSFNEQFF.

The chain couples TRBV28 to TRBJ1-1; a possible D gene is TRBD1 (6 bases). Germline CDR1 and CDR2: MDHEN and SYDVKM. Between the trimmed V and J ends, which lost 10 bases and 3 bases, there was a span of 24 bases. This CDR3 has 16 residues. The CDR3 DNA reads TGTGCCACCGGAGGGTTGGTCAGGGGTGGGTACACTGAAGCTTTCTTT. Translation: CATGGLVRGGYTEAFF.

V gene TRBV6-1 combines with J gene TRBJ2-6, with D tentatively TRBD1 (6 bases). This CDR3 has 15 amino acids. Germline lookup yields CDR1 MNHNS and CDR2 SASEGT. V was shortened by 9 bases and J by 0 bases, with 12 bases between the two germline ends. The CDR3 DNA follows: TGTGCCAGAGGATCGACAGGCTCTGGGGCCAACGTCCTGACTTTC. Its protein is CARGSTGSGANVLTF.

The V and J genes are TRBV28 and TRBJ2-7, with 7 nucleotides matching TRBD1. There are 17 residues in the CDR3. Per the germline V gene, CDR1 is MDHEN and CDR2 is SYDVKM. With 6 bases clipped from V and 0 bases from J, the junction kept 14 bases outside the gene matches. This CDR3 reads CASSPYAADRSSYEQYF. The CDR3 DNA is TGTGCCAGCAGCCCATATGCGGCGGACAGGTCCTCCTACGAGCAGTACTTC.

This sequence joins TRBV4-1 and TRBJ2-7; 12 nucleotides line up with TRBD2. CDR1 and CDR2 from the germline V gene are MGHRA and YSYEKL. Trimming at V came to 3 bases and at J to 3 bases, leaving 12 bases not matched to a gene. This CDR3 spans 18 amino acids. As DNA, the CDR3 is TGCGCCAGCAGCCACCGGTGGGGGTCGGGACTAGCGGGCTACGAGCAGTACTTC. This translates into CASSHRWGSGLAGYEQYF.

The gene calls are TRBV5-8 and TRBJ2-7, with a tentative D call TRBD2 (6 bases). The CDR3 sequence is 19 residues long. Germline CDR1 and CDR2: SGHTS and YDEGEE. V was clipped by 3 bases and J by 0 bases, with 25 bases between them. The CDR3, as DNA: TGTGCCAGCAGCTCCCGCCGGGACTTATTCTTACGGGGCTCCTACGAGCAGTACTTC. Its translation: CASSSRRDLFLRGSYEQYF.

The chain couples TRBV7-3 to TRBJ2-3; no reliable D call. Germline V gene sequence: CDR1 SGHTA, CDR2 FQGTGA. V was shortened by 2 bases and J by 6 bases, with 6 bases between the two germline ends. The CDR3 sequence is 12 residues long. Here the CDR3 reads CASSLGLDTQYF. The CDR3 DNA follows: TGTGCCAGCAGCTTAGGGTTGGATACGCAGTATTTT.

The chain combines TRBV5-1 with TRBJ2-3; TRBD2 matches at 8 bases. The CDR3 extends over 12 amino acids. After removal of 3 bases from V and 12 bases from J, the junction contained 6 bases not matched to a gene. Germline assignment: CDR1 SGHRS and CDR2 YFSETQ. CDR3 residues: CASSSRGAGQYF. CDR3 nucleotides: TGCGCCAGCAGCTCGCGGGGGGCGGGACAGTATTTT.

The chain carries TRBV5-1 and TRBJ2-3, with D perhaps TRBD1 (6 bases). Germline V gene data show CDR1 as SGHRS and CDR2 as YFSETQ. Trimming left V 3 bases short and J 0 bases short, with 14 bases between. This CDR3 comprises 16 residues. CDR3: CASSSRQEPSTDTQYF. For the CDR3, the DNA is TGCGCCAGCAGCTCCCGACAGGAGCCTAGCACAGATACGCAGTATTTT.

The CDR3 region is CASSPAGTGGYEQYF. CDR3 nucleotide sequence: TGTGCCAGCAGCCCCGCCGGGACAGGGGGCTACGAGCAGTACTTC. The J gene is TRBJ2-7, the V gene TRBV7-6, with 11 nucleotides matching TRBD1. Losses at the gene ends were 5 bases for V and 3 bases for J; bases not matched to a gene: 6. CDR3 length: 15 residues. Germline CDR1 is SGHVS and CDR2 is FNYEAQ.

This clone was counted a single time. The identical CDR3 is also encoded by other nucleotide sequences in the sample. This sequence joins TRBV5-1 and TRBJ2-2; D is ambiguous. This CDR3 spans 15 amino acids. Germline-derived CDR1 and CDR2 are SGHRS and YFSETQ. V was shortened by 0 bases and J by 0 bases, with 6 bases between the two germline ends. The CDR3 nucleotides are TGCGCCAGCAGCTTGGGGGCAGCGAACACCGGGGAGCTGTTTTTT. Protein sequence: CASSLGAANTGELFF. Full variable domain (outside the CDR3, taken from reference TRBV5-1 and TRBJ2-2): KAGVTQTPRYLIKTRGQQVTLSCSPISGHRSVSWYQQTPGQGLQFLFEYFSETQRNKGNFPGRFSGRQFSNSRSEMNVSTLELGDSALYLCASSLGAANTGELFFGEGSRLTVL.

This sequence joins TRBV27 and TRBJ2-5; the match to TRBD2 covers 7 bases. CDR1 MNHEY and CDR2 SMNVEV come from the germline V gene (reference sequence). This CDR3 contains 13 residues. DNA for the CDR3: TGTGCTAGCGGGTATGTCCCCCAGGAGACCCAGTACTTC. It translates to CASGYVPQETQYF.

The J gene is TRBJ1-1, the V gene TRBV6-6; D gene ambiguous. CDR1 and CDR2 (germline): MNHNY, SVGAGI (reference sequence). This CDR3 has 13 amino acids. Deletions cut 1 base from V and 3 bases from J, with 6 bases between. The CDR3 sequence is CASSYYLYTEAFF. The CDR3 coding sequence is TGTGCCAGCAGTTACTACTTATACACTGAAGCTTTCTTT.

The chain combines TRBV5-8 with TRBJ2-6; D remains ambiguous. This CDR3 is built from 18 residues. Germline CDR1 and CDR2: SGHTS and YDEGEE. V shed 4 bases and J shed 0 bases, with 17 bases lying between them. The CDR3 bases are TGTGCCAGCAGCATTTTGTGGGTGGAAGACTCTGGGGCCAACGTCCTGACTTTC. It translates to CASSILWVEDSGANVLTF.

The CDR3 DNA sequence: TGTGCCAGCATTACGGACAGGGTGCAGACTGAAGCTTTCTTT. This translates into CASITDRVQTEAFF. V is TRBV6-1 and J is TRBJ1-1; TRBD1 matches at 8 bases. The J segment lost 5 bases and the V segment lost 7 bases, leaving 9 bases of the junction unmatched. The germline CDR1 and CDR2 sequences are MNHNS and SASEGT. The CDR3 loop spans 14 amino acids.

The chain employs TRBV5-4 and TRBJ2-7, with 9 bases aligning to TRBD1. Germline lookup yields CDR1 SGHNT and CDR2 YYREEE (reference sequence). The CDR3 runs 18 residues. V was clipped by 3 bases and J by 2 bases; unmatched bases: 15. CDR3 nucleotide sequence: TGTGCCAGCAGCTCAGCAAAAGGGACAGGGATCGGAACCTACGAGCAGTACTTC. This encodes CASSSAKGTGIGTYEQYF.

V is TRBV18 and J is TRBJ1-3, with TRBD1 as a possible D gene (6 bases). V was shortened by 3 bases and J by 0 bases, with 15 bases between the two germline ends. Germline CDR1 is KGHSH and CDR2 is LQKENI. The CDR3 loop spans 17 amino acids. CDR3 in amino acids: CASSPTLGQSSGNTIYF. The CDR3 nucleotides are TGTGCCAGCTCACCGACCCTCGGACAGAGCTCTGGAAACACCATATATTTT.

The rearrangement joins TRBV5-1 to TRBJ1-2, with 9 positions matching TRBD1. This CDR3 is built from 18 residues. The trim removed 0 bases at V and 6 bases at J, leaving 15 bases unmatched. Looked up from germline, CDR1 is SGHRS and CDR2 is YFSETQ. The CDR3 loop reads CASSLVLSTGGAGNGYTF. CDR3 coding DNA: TGCGCCAGCAGCTTGGTGCTAAGTACAGGGGGCGCAGGAAATGGCTACACCTTC.

J is TRBJ2-4 and V is TRBV18, with a tentative D call TRBD1 (6 bases). Germline lookup yields CDR1 KGHSH and CDR2 LQKENI. V was cut by 5 bases and J by 1 base, with 15 bases left in between. The CDR3 runs to 16 residues. The CDR3 protein is CASSITGHGAKNIQYF. CDR3 DNA sequence: TGTGCCAGCTCAATAACAGGGCATGGGGCCAAAAACATTCAGTACTTC.

The chain employs TRBV10-1 and TRBJ1-1, with unresolved D. The CDR3 contains 13 residues. V lost 8 bases and J lost 4, with 14 bases in between. From germline, CDR1 is WNHNN and CDR2 SYGVQD (reference sequence). In DNA, the CDR3 is TGCGCCAGCTCTGTGGGGTCGGTCACTGAAGCTTTCTTT. Its protein product is CASSVGSVTEAFF.